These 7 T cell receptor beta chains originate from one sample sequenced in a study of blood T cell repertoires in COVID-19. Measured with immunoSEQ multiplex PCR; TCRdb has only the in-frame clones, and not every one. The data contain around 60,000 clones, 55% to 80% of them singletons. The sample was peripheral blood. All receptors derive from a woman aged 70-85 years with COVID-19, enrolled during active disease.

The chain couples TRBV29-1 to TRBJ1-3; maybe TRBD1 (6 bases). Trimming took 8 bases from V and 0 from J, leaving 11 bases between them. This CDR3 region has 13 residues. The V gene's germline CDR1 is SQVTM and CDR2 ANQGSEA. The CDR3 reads CSYREFSGNTIYF. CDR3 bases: TGCAGCTACAGGGAGTTCTCTGGAAACACCATATATTTT.

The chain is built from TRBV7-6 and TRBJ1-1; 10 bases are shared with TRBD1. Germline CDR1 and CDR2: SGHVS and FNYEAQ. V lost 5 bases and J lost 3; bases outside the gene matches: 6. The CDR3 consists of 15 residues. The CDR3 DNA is TGTGCCAGCAGCCCCCGACAGGGGGCAGACACTGAAGCTTTCTTT. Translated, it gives CASSPRQGADTEAFF.

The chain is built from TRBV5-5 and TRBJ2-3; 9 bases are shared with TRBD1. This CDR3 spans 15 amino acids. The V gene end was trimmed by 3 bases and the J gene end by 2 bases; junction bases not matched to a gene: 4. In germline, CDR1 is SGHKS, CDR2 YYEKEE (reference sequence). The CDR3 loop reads CASSWDRVNTDTQYF. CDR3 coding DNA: TGTGCCAGCAGCTGGGACAGGGTTAACACAGATACGCAGTATTTT.

The CDR3 spells CASRRGQENSPLHF. The CDR3 nucleotides are TGTGCCAGCAGACGAGGACAGGAGAATTCACCCCTCCACTTT. This chain connects TRBV7-2 to TRBJ1-6, with TRBD1 matching over 7 bases. CDR3 length: 14 residues. With 6 bases clipped from V and 7 bases from J, the junction kept 6 bases outside the gene matches. Germline V gene lookup returns CDR1 SGHTA and CDR2 FQGNSA.

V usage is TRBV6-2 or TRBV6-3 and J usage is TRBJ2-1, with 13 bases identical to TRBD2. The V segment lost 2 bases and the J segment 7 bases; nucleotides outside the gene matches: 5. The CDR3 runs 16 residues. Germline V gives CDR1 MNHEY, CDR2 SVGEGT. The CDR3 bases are TGTGCCAGCAGTTACACGCGGACTAGCGGGAGTAATGAGCAGTTCTTC. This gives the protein CASSYTRTSGSNEQFF.

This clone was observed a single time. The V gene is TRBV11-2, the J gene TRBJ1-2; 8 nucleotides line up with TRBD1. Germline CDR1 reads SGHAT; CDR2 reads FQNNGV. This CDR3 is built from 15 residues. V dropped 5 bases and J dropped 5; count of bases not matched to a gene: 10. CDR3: CASSQSGGGGYGYTF. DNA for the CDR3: TGTGCCAGCAGCCAATCAGGGGGCGGCGGGTATGGCTACACCTTC.

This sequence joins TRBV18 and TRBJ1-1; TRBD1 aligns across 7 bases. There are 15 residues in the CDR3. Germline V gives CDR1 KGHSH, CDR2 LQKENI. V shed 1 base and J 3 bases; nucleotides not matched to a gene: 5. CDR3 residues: CASSPRQGPDTEAFF. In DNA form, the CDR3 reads TGTGCCAGCTCACCACGACAGGGCCCGGACACTGAAGCTTTCTTT.